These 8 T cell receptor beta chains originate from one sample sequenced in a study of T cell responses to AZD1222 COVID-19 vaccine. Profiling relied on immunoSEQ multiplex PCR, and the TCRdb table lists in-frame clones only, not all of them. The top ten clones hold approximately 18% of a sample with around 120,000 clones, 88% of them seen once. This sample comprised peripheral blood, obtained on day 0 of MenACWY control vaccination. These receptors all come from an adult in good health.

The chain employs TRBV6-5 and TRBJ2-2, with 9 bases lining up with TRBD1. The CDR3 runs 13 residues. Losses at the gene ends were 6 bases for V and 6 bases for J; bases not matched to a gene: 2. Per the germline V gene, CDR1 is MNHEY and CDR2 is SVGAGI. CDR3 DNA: TGTGCCAGCAGGCGACAGGGGGCCGGGGAGCTGTTTTTT. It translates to CASRRQGAGELFF.

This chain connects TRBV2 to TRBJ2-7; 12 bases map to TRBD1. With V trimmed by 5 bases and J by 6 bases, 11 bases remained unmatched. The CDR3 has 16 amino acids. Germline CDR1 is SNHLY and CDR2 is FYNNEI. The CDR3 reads CASSPGGDRGPLEQYF. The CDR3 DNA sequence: TGTGCCAGCAGTCCCGGAGGGGACAGGGGGCCTCTCGAGCAGTACTTC. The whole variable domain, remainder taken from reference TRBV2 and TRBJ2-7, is EPEVTQTPSHQVTQMGQEVILRCVPISNHLYFYWYRQILGQKVEFLVSFYNNEISEKSEIFDDQFSVERPDGSNFTLKIRSTKLEDSAMYFCASSPGGDRGPLEQYFGPGTRLTVT.

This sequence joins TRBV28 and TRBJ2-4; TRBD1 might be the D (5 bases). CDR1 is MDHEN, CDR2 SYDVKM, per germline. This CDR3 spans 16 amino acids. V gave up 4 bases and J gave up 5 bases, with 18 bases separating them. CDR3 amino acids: CASSYAGLLLENIQYF. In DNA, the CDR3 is TGTGCCAGCAGTTACGCAGGGCTTCTACTCGAAAACATTCAGTACTTC. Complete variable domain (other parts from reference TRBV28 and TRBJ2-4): DVKVTQSSRYLVKRTGEKVFLECVQDMDHENMFWYRQDPGLGLRLIYFSYDVKMKEKGDIPEGYSVSREKKERFSLILESASTNQTSMYLCASSYAGLLLENIQYFGAGTRLSVL.

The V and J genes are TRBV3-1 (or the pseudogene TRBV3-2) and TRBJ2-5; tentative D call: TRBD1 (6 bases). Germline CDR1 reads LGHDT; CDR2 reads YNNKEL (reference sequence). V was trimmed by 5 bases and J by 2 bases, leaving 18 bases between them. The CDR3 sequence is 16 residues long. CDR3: CASSGPRGGAQETQYF. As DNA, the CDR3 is TGTGCCAGCAGCGGGCCCAGGGGCGGCGCGCAAGAGACCCAGTACTTC.

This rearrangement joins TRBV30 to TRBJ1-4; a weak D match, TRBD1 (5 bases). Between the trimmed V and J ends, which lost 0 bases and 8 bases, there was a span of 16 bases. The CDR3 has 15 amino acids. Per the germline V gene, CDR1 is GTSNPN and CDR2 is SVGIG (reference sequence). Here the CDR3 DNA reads TGTGCCTGGAGTGTAGCAACAGGAGGTCGGGAAAAACTGTTTTTT. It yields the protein CAWSVATGGREKLFF.

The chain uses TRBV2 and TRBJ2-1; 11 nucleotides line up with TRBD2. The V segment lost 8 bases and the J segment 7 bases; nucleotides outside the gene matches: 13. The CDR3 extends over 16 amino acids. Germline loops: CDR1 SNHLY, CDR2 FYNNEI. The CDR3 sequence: CASGVPTSGSANEQFF. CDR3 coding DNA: TGTGCCAGCGGAGTCCCCACTAGCGGGAGTGCAAATGAGCAGTTCTTC.

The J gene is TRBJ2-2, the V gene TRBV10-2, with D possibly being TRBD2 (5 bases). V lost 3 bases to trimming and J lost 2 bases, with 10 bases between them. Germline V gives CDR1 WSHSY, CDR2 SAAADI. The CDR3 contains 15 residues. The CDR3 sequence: CASSESGINTGELFF. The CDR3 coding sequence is TGCGCCAGCAGTGAATCCGGGATTAACACCGGGGAGCTGTTTTTT.

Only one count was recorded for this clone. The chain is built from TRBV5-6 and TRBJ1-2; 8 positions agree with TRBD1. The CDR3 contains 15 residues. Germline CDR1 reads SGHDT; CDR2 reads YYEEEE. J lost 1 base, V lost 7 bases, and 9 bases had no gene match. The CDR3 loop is CASSKGTGGNYGYTF. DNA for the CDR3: TGTGCCAGCTCCAAGGGAACAGGGGGTAACTATGGCTACACCTTC.